The 21 T cell receptor beta chains below were found in one sample sequenced in a study of blood T cell repertoires in COVID-19. Sequencing was performed with immunoSEQ multiplex PCR; in TCRdb, only in-frame clones are kept and a portion is missing. The table includes 90,000 or so clones, 87% detected once. The specimen sequenced was peripheral blood. The source of these receptors is a woman aged 55-70 years with COVID-19, enrolled during active disease.

This chain uses TRBV12-2 with TRBJ2-3; the table's D call TRBD2 went unverified against the DNA. TRBV12-2 is marked as a pseudogene. The CDR3 consists of 16 residues. CDR3 sequence reads: CASRLRGGESTDTQYF. Written as DNA, the CDR3 is TGTGCAAGTCGCTTGCGGGGAGGGGAAAGCACAGATACGCAGTATTTT.

V and J are TRBV18 and TRBJ1-6; weak D call: TRBD1 (6 bases). This CDR3 has 15 residues. Trimming removed 6 bases from V and 7 bases from J, with 16 bases in between. CDR1 is KGHSH and CDR2 is LQKENI in the germline V gene. The CDR3 DNA sequence: TGTGCCAGCTCCCCCGGACAGACGAGGAATTCACCCCTCCACTTT. Protein product: CASSPGQTRNSPLHF.

The V gene is TRBV6-5, the J gene TRBJ1-4; D is unresolved. V was clipped by 0 bases and J by 8 bases, with 16 bases between them. The V gene's germline CDR1 is MNHEY and CDR2 SVGAGI. CDR3 length equals 16 residues. CDR3 nucleotides: TGTGCCAGCAGTTACTCGAATACACCTCACGGGGAAAAACTGTTTTTT. Protein sequence: CASSYSNTPHGEKLFF.

V gene TRBV3-1 (or the pseudogene TRBV3-2) combines with J gene TRBJ2-2; perhaps TRBD1 as D (7 bases). This CDR3 has 15 amino acids. Trimming removed 4 bases from V and 5 bases from J, with 14 bases in between. Germline V gene lookup returns CDR1 LGHDT and CDR2 YNNKEL (reference sequence). In DNA form, the CDR3 reads TGTGCCAGCAGCCCCCGGGCAGGGGGGACCGGGGAGCTGTTTTTT. Protein product: CASSPRAGGTGELFF.

V gene TRBV5-1 combines with J gene TRBJ1-1; 9 positions agree with TRBD1. Germline-derived CDR1 and CDR2 are SGHRS and YFSETQ. V shed 0 bases, J shed 4 bases, and the junction held 4 bases outside the gene matches. CDR3 length: 15 residues. Here the CDR3 DNA reads TGCGCCAGCAGCTTGGACAGGGGGCGGGGCACTGAAGCTTTCTTT. Protein sequence: CASSLDRGRGTEAFF.

This clone was counted only a few times. The rearrangement uses TRBV6-5 and TRBJ1-2; D remains unclear. This CDR3 is built from 13 residues. Germline V gene sequence: CDR1 MNHEY, CDR2 SVGAGI. Trimming stripped 8 bases from V and 4 bases from J, with 14 bases between. CDR3 coding DNA: TGTGCCAGCGGTCGAGGTCCGGGCTATGGCTACACCTTC. It yields the protein CASGRGPGYGYTF.

The chain links TRBV7-9 to TRBJ1-2; D remains ambiguous. Germline CDR1 reads SEHNR; CDR2 reads FQNEAQ (reference sequence). V lost 1 base and J lost 8, with 8 bases in between. The CDR3 covers 12 residues. The CDR3 nucleotides are TGTGCCAGCAGCTTAGTGGGAGGAGGCTACACCTTC. This encodes CASSLVGGGYTF.

The V gene is TRBV9, the J gene TRBJ1-6; D is ambiguous. CDR3 size: 17 residues. Per the germline V gene, CDR1 is SGDLS and CDR2 is YYNGEE. Trimming removed 3 bases at V and 5 bases at J, with 18 bases between. The CDR3, as DNA: TGTGCCAGCAGCGCCAGTCGAGGGTCTGGGCATAATTCACCCCTCCACTTT. This gives the protein CASSASRGSGHNSPLHF.

The V and J genes are TRBV7-9 and TRBJ1-1; a weak D match, TRBD1 (5 bases). CDR3 length equals 12 residues. V was cut by 5 bases and J by 4 bases, with 8 bases left in between. Germline V CDR1 and CDR2: SEHNR, FQNEAQ (reference sequence). The CDR3 loop reads CASSQGSTEAFF. CDR3 sequence (DNA): TGTGCCAGCAGCCAGGGATCCACTGAAGCTTTCTTT.

The chain is built from TRBV10-1 and TRBJ2-5, with 10 bases matching TRBD1. Germline loops: CDR1 WNHNN, CDR2 SYGVQD (reference sequence). The CDR3 totals 17 residues. The V and J ends lost 2 bases and 3 bases, in that order; junction bases with no gene match: 9. CDR3 in DNA: TGCGCCAGCAGTGAGCTACCCCTGACAGGGGGCAAAGAGACCCAGTACTTC. It encodes CASSELPLTGGKETQYF.

The chain has TRBV18 and TRBJ1-4; D is ambiguous. Deletions cut 2 bases from V and 5 bases from J, with 12 bases between. Looked up from germline, CDR1 is KGHSH and CDR2 is LQKENI. This CDR3 has 15 amino acids. CDR3 amino acids: CASSPLSGGNEKLFF. CDR3 coding DNA: TGTGCCAGCTCACCATTATCGGGTGGCAATGAAAAACTGTTTTTT.

V is TRBV20-1 and J is TRBJ1-1; D gene uncertain. Trimming cost V 3 bases and J 2 bases, with 7 bases left between them. Germline CDR1 and CDR2: DFQATT and SNEGSKA (reference sequence). The CDR3 is 12 residues long. The CDR3 bases are TGCAGTGCTAGTCAGGCCAACACTGAAGCTTTCTTT. It yields the protein CSASQANTEAFF.

This chain uses TRBV28 with TRBJ2-3, with TRBD2 matching 10 bases. This CDR3 spans 18 amino acids. Germline V gene sequence: CDR1 MDHEN, CDR2 SYDVKM. V shed 2 bases, J shed 0 bases, and the junction held 8 bases outside the gene matches. CDR3 DNA: TGTGCCAGCAGTTTAGGGGGCACTAGCGGGACTAGCACAGATACGCAGTATTTT. Protein: CASSLGGTSGTSTDTQYF. Filled out from reference TRBV28 and TRBJ2-3, the complete variable domain reads DVKVTQSSRYLVKRTGEKVFLECVQDMDHENMFWYRQDPGLGLRLIYFSYDVKMKEKGDIPEGYSVSREKKERFSLILESASTNQTSMYLCASSLGGTSGTSTDTQYFGPGTRLTVL.

J is TRBJ2-7 and V is TRBV30; D might be TRBD1 (6 bases). The ends were cut back, 3 bases at V and 3 bases at J, with 9 bases in the middle. Germline V gene data show CDR1 as GTSNPN and CDR2 as SVGIG (reference sequence). The CDR3 runs to 12 residues. In DNA, the CDR3 is TGTGCCTGGAGCACCAGGGGCTACGAGCAGTACTTC. As protein: CAWSTRGYEQYF.

The chain carries TRBV27 and TRBJ2-3, with TRBD2 identical over 10 bases. Germline V gene lookup returns CDR1 MNHEY and CDR2 SMNVEV (reference sequence). The length of the CDR3 is 22 residues. The junction had 23 bases not matched to a gene; V was cut back by 5 bases and J by 0 bases. The CDR3 DNA is TGTGCCAGCAGTCACCCCAACTCAGCGGGGGGGCCCGAACCTCATAGCACAGATACGCAGTATTTT. Protein product: CASSHPNSAGGPEPHSTDTQYF.

The chain is built from TRBV19 and TRBJ1-1; D is ambiguous. This CDR3 spans 12 amino acids. V lost 9 bases and J lost 1, with 9 bases in between. Germline CDR1 reads LNHDA; CDR2 reads SQIVND (reference sequence). Here the CDR3 DNA reads TGTGCCAGCGCCACGGGGAACACTGAAGCTTTCTTT. It encodes CASATGNTEAFF.

V and J are TRBV28 and TRBJ2-7; 10 positions agree with TRBD1. Germline-derived CDR1 and CDR2 are MDHEN and SYDVKM. Trimming cost V 6 bases and J 2 bases; bases outside gene matches: 10. CDR3 length: 16 residues. The CDR3 DNA reads TGTGCCAGCAGCCGGGACAGGGGCCCCTCACCCTACGAGCAGTACTTC. Protein product: CASSRDRGPSPYEQYF.

V usage is TRBV7-2 and J usage is TRBJ1-1; TRBD1 matches 9 bases. Germline trimming cut 5 bases from V and 5 bases from J; bases unmatched to any gene: 9. The CDR3 contains 15 residues. Per germline, CDR1 SGHTA and CDR2 FQGNSA. The CDR3 DNA is TGTGCCAGCAGCACCACACAGGGGGCCGAGACTGAAGCTTTCTTT. Amino acid sequence: CASSTTQGAETEAFF.

The chain uses TRBV6-5 and TRBJ1-6; D not certain. V was clipped by 0 bases and J by 12 bases, with 6 bases between them. The V gene's germline CDR1 is MNHEY and CDR2 SVGAGI. This CDR3 spans 12 amino acids. DNA for the CDR3: TGTGCCAGCAGTTACTCGAGTGGACCCCTCCACTTT. It is translated as CASSYSSGPLHF.

The rearrangement links TRBV11-2 to TRBJ1-6, with D tentatively TRBD1 (6 bases). From germline, CDR1 is SGHAT and CDR2 FQNNGV. V was clipped by 0 bases and J by 8 bases, with 11 bases between them. The CDR3 contains 15 residues. CDR3 sequence reads: CASSLDATGYSPLHF. The CDR3 DNA reads TGTGCCAGCAGCTTAGATGCTACAGGGTATTCACCCCTCCACTTT.

The chain couples TRBV11-2 to TRBJ1-3; perhaps TRBD1 as D (5 bases). The germline CDR1 and CDR2 sequences are SGHAT and FQNNGV. The length of the CDR3 is 14 residues. Trimming left V 1 base short and J 9 bases short, with 13 bases between. CDR3 sequence (DNA): TGTGCCAGCAGCTTAGGGGCCACCGGGGGCACCATATATTTT. Translating it yields CASSLGATGGTIYF.